The next 2 T cell receptor beta chains were all read from a single sample in a study of identical twins. TCRdb re-called the 5' RACE reads through MiXCR, storing one row per CDR3 protein. The table lists 750,000 to 950,000 distinct CDR3 sequences, approximately 13% of them singletons. These data were likewise used in another study, on yellow fever vaccine responses in identical twins.

Sequencing used PBMCs. The origin of the receptors is a woman aged 18-35 years in good health.

Written as DNA, the CDR3 is TGTGCCAGCAGAGCCACTAATCAGCCCCAGCATTTT. Its protein is CASRATNQPQHF. The chain is built from TRBV6-1 and TRBJ1-5, with D hard to call. With 6 bases removed from V and 4 bases from J, the gap between germline ends came to 7 bases. Germline CDR1 and CDR2: MNHNS and SASEGT. CDR3 length: 12 residues.

The chain recombines TRBV10-3 with TRBJ2-7, with 10 bases that match TRBD1. The germline CDR1 and CDR2 sequences are ENHRY and SYGVKD. The CDR3 has 12 residues. V shed 5 bases and J 6 bases; nucleotides not matched to a gene: 1. The CDR3, as DNA: TGTGCCATCAGTCGGACAGGGGGCGAGCAGTACGTC. As protein: CAISRTGGEQYV.